This T cell receptor (beta chain) was obtained from a study of regulatory T cells in long-lasting Graves disease (dated by TCRdb to about 2021). General notes on the study: Newly diagnosed Graves' disease patients had taken antithyroid drugs for less than 3 months. Patients with persistent Graves' disease were compared with patients with newly diagnosed Graves' disease using TCR sequencing and RNA sequencing of peripheral blood. The study took place in China and was registered as a clinical trial. A total of 33 samples were covered by TCR sequencing, comprising about 13 persistent and some 20 newly diagnosed Graves' disease patients.

The CDR3 goes from the cysteine to the phenylalanine over 14 residues. Only the CDR3 DNA is retained, 42 bases long and in frame from the first base. CDR1 WSHSY and CDR2 SAAADI are derived from the germline V gene. V is shortened by 0 bases, J by 8 bases, and the region joining them spans 11 bases. What the authors observed across the whole study: TRBV28, TRBJ1-2 and TRBJ2-5 were preferentially used in persistent disease, while TRBV20-1 and TRBJ2-1 were favored in newly diagnosed disease. More public clonotypes were shared among persistent patients (more than 2,500) than among newly diagnosed patients (966). As a limitation, the authors acknowledged that the small sample size may reduce accuracy. Sequencing and analysis were restricted to the TCR beta chain. Lower TCR Shannon entropy and fewer highly expanded clones were observed in persistent Graves' disease patients than in newly diagnosed patients, which suggested clonal expansion. Only peripheral blood was studied, because thyroid tissue, the primary lesion, was inaccessible.

Preparation of the library involved multiplex PCR. Instrument on record: Illumina HiSeq 4000. CDR3 regions were amplified by Arm-PCR with iRepertoire HTBI primers to construct TCR beta libraries. Gel purification was performed on PCR products prior to sequencing. The paper's processing steps were these. Gene usage analysis of CDR3 amino acid clonotypes relied on the approximately 68 TRBV and 13 to 15 TRBJ segments identified across samples. Filtered high-quality paired reads were merged into contigs using COPE and FqMerger. Contigs were aligned with BLAST to IMGT TRBV, TRBD and TRBJ reference genes, and CDR3 was defined per IMGT. Highly expanded clones were defined as clonotypes with a frequency above 0.1%. Shannon entropy served as the measure of repertoire diversity, while the Gini coefficient captured V-J evenness. Public clonotypes were defined as clonotypes shared by more than one individual. In-frame beta chains were kept once TCRdb had trimmed the public reads at Q25 with fastp and called clones with MiXCR. Identical CDR3 protein sequences are pooled into one entry, listed with their most common genes and DNA. It is TCRdb's table, rather than the study itself, that gives the V and J calls and clone size. This sample lists approximately 350,000 distinct CDR3 sequences; 15% to 20% were detected once. The ten most abundant clones make up 20% to 25% of the sample.

The sample's time point label, in plain terms: newly diagnosed GD, antithyroid drugs for less than 3 months. For both TCR sequencing and RNA sequencing, RNA was extracted from PBMCs in TRIzol. The diagnosis of Graves' disease followed American Thyroid Association guidelines. The patients came from an endocrinology department in Xi'an, China. Each patient gave about 9.1 milliliters of peripheral blood, collected in an EDTA anticoagulant tube. Ficoll Paque Plus density gradient separation was used to isolate PBMCs, and no further T cell sorting was performed. An Agilent 2100 Bioanalyzer and agarose gel were used to check RNA quality, and a NanoDrop 2000 was used to measure RNA concentration. This clonotype was recorded many times. The clone's antigen remains unknown. Per-nucleotide qualities are absent, and no much larger clonotype sits a single base away. These data were likewise used in another study, on T cells in Graves' hyperthyroidism and ophthalmopathy. That second report states: Stable Graves' hyperthyroidism was defined as the absence of progression to ophthalmopathy over 18 months of follow-up. Hyperthyroidism patients were newly diagnosed, with disease duration under 2 months, and aged 18 to 65 years. The study excluded patients with uncontrolled infections, other autoimmune diseases, pregnancy or lactation. Diagnoses were based on clinical symptoms, serum thyroxine and TRAb, thyroid ultrasound and orbital computed tomography. The TCR CDR3 was subjected to a first round of RT-PCR using the HTBI primer set and the Qiagen OneStep RT-PCR kit. Most expanded thyroid clonotypes (frequency above 0.001) were also detected in blood, a finding suggesting that blood repertoires may reflect thyroid immune responses. A model built on a 13 V-J signature distinguished ophthalmopathy from stable hyperthyroidism, reaching 87.88% sensitivity and around 81% specificity in cross-validation and 80%/75% in testing. In validation, the model predicted progression to ophthalmopathy with over 65% sensitivity and less than 80% specificity, a median of about six months before onset. To identify distinguishing TCR V-J signatures, a discovery cohort of 95 to 100 patients was used, comprising some 43 with Graves' ophthalmopathy and 57 with stable Graves' hyperthyroidism. Prospective prediction of ophthalmopathy was tested in an independent validation cohort of approximately 19 hyperthyroidism patients and 15 to 17 patients who later progressed to ophthalmopathy. The roughly 100 discovery patients were divided at random into training and test sets in a 7:3 ratio. The study also compared thyroid tissue and blood T-cell repertoires from 6 or 7 Graves' hyperthyroidism patients. After blood sampling, hyperthyroidism patients were treated with methimazole at a starting dose of 30 mg daily, and ophthalmopathy patients were treated with high-dose intravenous methylprednisolone. A second multiplex PCR round built the libraries, followed by size selection and purification. Sequencing of the libraries was done on an Illumina HiSeq2000 using paired-end 100 bp reads. Raw data were processed with SOAPnuke, discarding reads with adapters, uncalled bases, mean Phred below 15, or no exact constant-primer or identifier match. High-quality paired reads were merged with COPE v1.2.5, and unique nucleotide sequences were defined as clonotypes. MiTCR v1.1 was used to align the clonotypes against IMGT TRBV, TRBD and TRBJ reference segments. The analysis included only V-J combinations with a frequency above 0.0001, which together covered approximately 99% of the repertoires. A TCS score was defined as the ratio of F50 (clonal expansion) to E x V (chaos), with BLOSUM62-based TCRdist applied between CDR3 peptides within each V-J. Welch's t-statistics and random forest reduced roughly 530 V-J features to around 14, which were used in a naive Bayes classifier (R e1071). Sample size was not statistically predetermined, and investigators were not blinded to group allocation. According to the paper, TCR Vbeta CDR3 sequencing was carried out on more than 120 peripheral blood samples, which came from under 50 ophthalmopathy, around 75 hyperthyroidism and roughly 17 progressor patients.

This TCR was sampled from a woman under 30 with Graves disease. Donor details come from another sample of the same person, matched by shared clones. The V and J genes are TRBV10-2 and TRBJ2-1; perhaps TRBD2 is the D gene, with 6 bases matching. This specimen consisted of peripheral blood mononuclear cells (PBMCs), obtained at new diagnosis, from a patient treated with antithyroid drugs. CDR3 loop: CASSESGGIHEQFF. The DNA sequence reads TGCGCCAGCAGTGAGTCTGGAGGGATCCATGAGCAGTTCTTC.